The 2 T cell receptor beta chains below come from one sample, sequenced in a study of CXCR3-negative and CXCR3-positive naive CD8 T cells. Via 5' RACE with UMI labels, TRB cDNA libraries were prepared. No DNA is given; TCRdb re-called the 5' RACE reads and lists each CDR3 protein once. Recorded for this sample: about 5,100 distinct CDR3 sequences. The material sequenced was naive CXCR3- CD8+ T cells from blood. Subset: CD45RO-CCR7+CD27+CD95- naive CD8+ T cells lacking CXCR3 (TNR3-). The receptors shown here come from a human donor in good health. Some clones in this sample may be carry-over from other donors' samples.

The chain recombines TRBV29-1 with TRBJ2-5; TCRdb picks TRBD2, but there is no DNA to check that call. The CDR3 contains 15 residues. Looked up from germline, CDR1 is SQVTM and CDR2 is ANQGSEA. This CDR3 reads CSAEPALTAEETQYF. Filled out from reference TRBV29-1 and TRBJ2-5, the complete variable domain reads SAVISQKPSRDICQRGTSLTIQCQVDSQVTMMFWYRQQPGQSLTLIATANQGSEATYESGFVIDKFPISRPNLTFSTLTVSNMSPEDSSIYLCSAEPALTAEETQYFGPGTRLLVL.

This clonotype is classed as medium-sized by frequency. The V gene is TRBV28, the J gene TRBJ1-3; TCRdb's D gene call, TRBD1, goes unchecked for lack of DNA. Germline CDR1 and CDR2: MDHEN and SYDVKM. The CDR3 spans 14 residues. CDR3 sequence reads: CASQNPGAGNTIYF.